This TCR beta chain was retrieved from a study of identical twins. TCRdb called the 5' RACE reads again in MiXCR, with one record for every CDR3 protein. The repertoire holds approximately 590,000 distinct CDR3 sequences, with 9% to 10% as singletons. V shed 1 base, J shed 0 bases, and the junction held 2 bases outside the gene matches. The germline CDR1 and CDR2 sequences are SGHAT and FQNNGV. The CDR3 is 16 amino acids. This clonotype has a count of ten or more. Another study also made use of these data, one on yellow fever vaccine responses in identical twins.

The clonotype comes from a woman younger than 35 in good health. Sequenced input: PBMCs. The chain recombines TRBV11-2 with TRBJ1-2; 10 bases match TRBD1. CDR3 sequence: CASSLGTGGANYGYTF. Written as DNA, the CDR3 is TGTGCCAGCAGCTTAGGGACAGGGGGTGCTAACTATGGCTACACCTTC.